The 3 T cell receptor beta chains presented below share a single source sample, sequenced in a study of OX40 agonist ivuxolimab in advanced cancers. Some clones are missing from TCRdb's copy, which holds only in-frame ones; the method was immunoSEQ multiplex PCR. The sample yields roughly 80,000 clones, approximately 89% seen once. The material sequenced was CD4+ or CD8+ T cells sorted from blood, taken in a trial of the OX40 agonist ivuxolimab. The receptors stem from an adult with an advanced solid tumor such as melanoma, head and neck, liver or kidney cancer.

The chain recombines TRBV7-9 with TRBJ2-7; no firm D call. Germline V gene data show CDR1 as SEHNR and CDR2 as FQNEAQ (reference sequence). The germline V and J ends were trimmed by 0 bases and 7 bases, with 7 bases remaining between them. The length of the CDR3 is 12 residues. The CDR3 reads CASSLAGEEQYF. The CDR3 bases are TGTGCCAGCAGCTTAGCTGGGGAAGAGCAGTACTTC.

CDR3 sequence reads: CSRYRFPARGYTF. DNA of the CDR3: TGCAGCCGATACAGATTCCCCGCCCGCGGCTACACCTTC. V is TRBV29-1 and J is TRBJ1-2; D gene unclear. This CDR3 contains 13 residues. V was cut by 8 bases and J by 8 bases, with 21 bases left in between. CDR1 and CDR2 (germline): SQVTM, ANQGSEA.

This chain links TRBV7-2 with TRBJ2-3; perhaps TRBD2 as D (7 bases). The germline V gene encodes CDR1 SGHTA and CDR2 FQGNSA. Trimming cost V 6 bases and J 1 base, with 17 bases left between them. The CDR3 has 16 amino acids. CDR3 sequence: CASSRLGGVGTDTQYF. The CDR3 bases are TGTGCCAGCAGTCGCTTAGGGGGGGTAGGCACAGATACGCAGTATTTT.